These 30 T cell receptor beta chains were sequenced from one sample in a study of CD8+ T cells in alopecia areata. The sequencing template was cDNA reverse transcribed from extracted RNA. The method was immunoSEQ multiplex PCR; TCRdb's version includes in-frame clones alone and lacks a portion of them. The sample includes about 110,000 clones, 45% to 60% of them seen just once. Sequenced input: NKG2D-low CD8+ T cells sorted from blood. These receptors were obtained from a human donor with alopecia areata.

This clone was detected only a few times. The chain joins TRBV9 to TRBJ1-2; D ambiguous. CDR1 SGDLS and CDR2 YYNGEE come from the germline V gene. The CDR3 is 10 residues long. With 3 bases removed from V and 6 bases from J, the gap between germline ends came to 3 bases. CDR3 loop: CASSGDGYTF. In DNA form, the CDR3 reads TGTGCCAGCAGCGGGGATGGCTACACCTTC.

The chain joins TRBV7-9 to TRBJ2-7; 7 nucleotides line up with TRBD1. The germline gives CDR1 SEHNR, CDR2 FQNEAQ (reference sequence). V was clipped by 5 bases and J by 5 bases; unmatched bases: 3. This CDR3 is 12 amino acids long. The DNA of the CDR3 is TGTGCCAGCAGCCGACAGGGCCACGAGCAGTACTTC. As protein: CASSRQGHEQYF.

V and J are TRBV5-6 and TRBJ1-5; D gene unclear. The V gene lost 0 bases and the J gene lost 1 base, with 5 bases spanning the gap. CDR1 is SGHDT and CDR2 is YYEEEE in the germline V gene. This CDR3 region has 14 residues. CDR3 bases: TGTGCCAGCAGCTTGGGGGTAAGCAATCAGCCCCAGCATTTT. It codes for CASSLGVSNQPQHF.

The chain has TRBV5-4 and TRBJ1-1, with TRBD1 as a possible D gene (5 bases). This CDR3 spans 14 amino acids. Trimming cost V 4 bases and J 3 bases, with 13 bases left between them. Germline loops: CDR1 SGHNT, CDR2 YYREEE (reference sequence). The CDR3 DNA reads as TGTGCCAGCAGCAGAACAGGTTTCGACACTGAAGCTTTCTTT. This sequence encodes CASSRTGFDTEAFF.

The chain links TRBV27 to TRBJ1-2, with 9 positions matching TRBD1. The CDR3 length is 16 residues. J lost 6 bases, V lost 6 bases, and 14 bases had no gene match. Germline loops: CDR1 MNHEY, CDR2 SMNVEV (reference sequence). CDR3 sequence: CASRSYRDRAEDGYTF. The CDR3 DNA reads as TGTGCCAGCAGAAGCTACCGGGACAGGGCGGAGGATGGCTACACCTTC.

The CDR3 region has the DNA TGCGCCAGCAGCTTGGGGACAGGGGGCTACGAGCAGTACTTC. It is translated as CASSLGTGGYEQYF. The genes are TRBV5-1 and TRBJ2-7; 10 bases fit TRBD1. The CDR3 loop spans 14 amino acids. The junction had 0 bases not matched to a gene; V was cut back by 0 bases and J by 3 bases. Germline-derived CDR1 and CDR2 are SGHRS and YFSETQ.

V gene TRBV9 combines with J gene TRBJ2-5; D uncertain. This CDR3 is 13 amino acids long. Germline V gene sequence: CDR1 SGDLS, CDR2 YYNGEE. Trimming left V 3 bases short and J 0 bases short, with 6 bases between. The CDR3 DNA reads as TGTGCCAGCAGCGACGACCACCAAGAGACCCAGTACTTC. Its translation: CASSDDHQETQYF.

The chain recombines TRBV29-1 with TRBJ2-7; possibly TRBD2 for D (7 bases). Trimming pared 4 bases from V and 4 bases from J, leaving 14 bases between. This CDR3 contains 13 residues. CDR1 and CDR2 from the germline V gene are SQVTM and ANQGSEA. The CDR3 DNA sequence: TGCAGCGTTGGAGGGGGGGAATATTACGAGCAGTACTTC. Translation: CSVGGGEYYEQYF.

The chain combines TRBV2 with TRBJ2-5; D gene uncertain. Germline assignment: CDR1 SNHLY and CDR2 FYNNEI. The CDR3 is 11 residues long. V was shortened by 7 bases and J by 5 bases, with 8 bases between the two germline ends. CDR3 DNA sequence: TGTGCCAGCACCGGCTTGGAGACCCAGTACTTC. This encodes CASTGLETQYF.

The gene calls are TRBV6-1 and TRBJ2-2; maybe TRBD1 (6 bases). Per the germline V gene, CDR1 is MNHNS and CDR2 is SASEGT. V was cut by 3 bases and J by 8 bases, with 10 bases left in between. CDR3 length equals 13 residues. The CDR3 sequence: CASSDEGDGELFF. The CDR3 nucleotides are TGTGCCAGCAGTGATGAGGGGGATGGGGAGCTGTTTTTT.

This clone was counted between two and nine times. The V and J genes are TRBV13 and TRBJ2-1, with a tentative D call TRBD2 (6 bases). Deletions cut 5 bases from V and 2 bases from J, with 10 bases between. The germline gives CDR1 PRHDT, CDR2 FYEKMQ (reference sequence). The CDR3 has 14 amino acids. The CDR3 bases are TGTGCCAGCAGCCCCCGGACTACCTACAATGAGCAGTTCTTC. This gives the protein CASSPRTTYNEQFF.

J is TRBJ2-7 and V is TRBV16; TRBD2 is a possible D gene (5 bases). Deletions cut 7 bases from V and 5 bases from J, with 9 bases between. CDR3 length equals 11 residues. Germline CDR1 reads KGHSY; CDR2 reads FQNENV. For the CDR3, the DNA is TGTGCCAGCATGCGGGTGGACGAGCAGTACTTC. Protein: CASMRVDEQYF. Drawing the rest from reference TRBV16 and TRBJ2-7, the complete variable domain is GEEVAQTPKHLVRGEGQKAKLYCAPIKGHSYVFWYQQVLKNEFKFLISFQNENVFDETGMPKERFSAKCLPNSPCSLEIQATKLEDSAVYFCASMRVDEQYFGPGTRLTVT.

CDR3 region: CASGLVPRTGANVLTF. The CDR3 DNA is TGTGCTAGTGGTTTGGTACCGCGGACTGGGGCCAACGTCCTGACTTTC. V is TRBV12-5 and J is TRBJ2-6; unclear D gene. Per germline, CDR1 LGHNT and CDR2 FRNRAP. V lost 0 bases to trimming and J lost 2 bases, with 8 bases between them. The CDR3 spans 16 residues.

The rearrangement links TRBV5-6 to TRBJ2-7; 8 positions agree with TRBD1. There are 16 residues in the CDR3. V lost 2 bases and J lost 4; bases outside the gene matches: 11. Germline V gene data show CDR1 as SGHDT and CDR2 as YYEEEE. The CDR3 loop reads CASSFATGTGIYEQYF. In DNA form, the CDR3 reads TGTGCCAGCAGCTTCGCAACCGGGACAGGCATATACGAGCAGTACTTC.

This chain links TRBV2 with TRBJ2-1; tentatively, D is TRBD2 (5 bases). The germline CDR1 and CDR2 sequences are SNHLY and FYNNEI. V lost 3 bases and J lost 0, with 12 bases in between. This CDR3 is 16 amino acids long. CDR3 in amino acids: CASSESSASSYNEQFF. CDR3 coding DNA: TGTGCCAGCAGTGAGAGTAGCGCTAGCTCCTACAATGAGCAGTTCTTC.

This chain links TRBV10-3 with TRBJ2-7, with D tentatively TRBD1 (5 bases). In germline, CDR1 is ENHRY, CDR2 SYGVKD. This CDR3 contains 14 residues. Trimming pared 6 bases from V and 5 bases from J, leaving 17 bases between. CDR3 coding DNA: TGTGCCATCAGGACGTCAGGGCTTATCCACGAGCAGTACTTC. Translation: CAIRTSGLIHEQYF.

The rearrangement uses TRBV4-2 and TRBJ2-7, with TRBD1 matching 10 bases. CDR1 is LGHNA and CDR2 is YNFKEQ in the germline V gene. The V and J ends lost 2 bases and 6 bases, in that order; junction bases with no gene match: 7. The CDR3 sequence is 15 residues long. The CDR3 region has the DNA TGTGCCAGCAGCCAATCACCGGGACAGGGGTCCGAGCAGTACTTC. This sequence encodes CASSQSPGQGSEQYF.

The V gene is TRBV27, the J gene TRBJ2-1; D is undetermined. CDR3 length equals 14 residues. In germline, CDR1 is MNHEY, CDR2 SMNVEV (reference sequence). Trimming removed 0 bases from V and 7 bases from J, with 10 bases in between. The CDR3 nucleotides read TGTGCCAGCAGTTTATCGTTGACTCTTAATGAGCAGTTCTTC. The encoded protein is CASSLSLTLNEQFF.

This clone was seen once. The CDR3 is CASSLDRMGAFF. CDR3 sequence (DNA): TGCGCCAGCAGCTTGGACCGCATGGGAGCTTTCTTT. This chain uses TRBV5-1 with TRBJ1-1; no definite D call. The CDR3 spans 12 residues. Germline-derived CDR1 and CDR2 are SGHRS and YFSETQ. Trimming took off 0 bases at V and 10 bases at J, with 10 bases between the two ends.

The V call is TRBV7-6, the J call TRBJ2-3; unclear D gene. The CDR3 totals 12 residues. V lost 5 bases and J lost 7, with 10 bases in between. From germline, CDR1 is SGHVS and CDR2 FNYEAQ. The chain's CDR3 is CASSPPINTQYF. Here the CDR3 DNA reads TGTGCCAGCAGCCCACCTATCAATACGCAGTATTTT.

V is TRBV11-2 and J is TRBJ2-7; D perhaps matches TRBD1 (6 bases). Between the trimmed V and J ends, which lost 5 bases and 9 bases, there was a span of 14 bases. The length of the CDR3 is 12 residues. CDR1 is SGHAT and CDR2 is FQNNGV in the germline V gene. The DNA of the CDR3 is TGTGCCAGCAGCCCCAGGGGAGAGCGGCAGTACTTC. As protein: CASSPRGERQYF.

This clone was found a few times. This chain uses TRBV4-1 with TRBJ2-7; D is uncertain. V was cut by 3 bases and J by 4 bases, with 13 bases left in between. This CDR3 spans 14 amino acids. CDR1 is MGHRA and CDR2 is YSYEKL in the germline V gene. The CDR3 reads CASSQVAERYEQYF. CDR3 coding DNA: TGCGCCAGCAGCCAGGTGGCAGAGCGATACGAGCAGTACTTC.

The chain combines TRBV28 with TRBJ2-7, with 7 bases aligning to TRBD1. The ends lost 8 bases at V and 2 bases at J; junction bases unmatched: 12. The CDR3 runs to 15 residues. The germline gives CDR1 MDHEN, CDR2 SYDVKM. This CDR3 is CASATYRGGTYEQYF. In nucleotides, the CDR3 is TGTGCCAGCGCAACCTACAGGGGCGGCACCTACGAGCAGTACTTC.

This clone was found once. This chain uses TRBV2 with TRBJ1-2, with 7 bases aligning to TRBD1. V was pared by 8 bases and J by 7 bases, with 7 bases of the junction left unmatched. Germline lookup yields CDR1 SNHLY and CDR2 FYNNEI. The CDR3 has 12 residues. The CDR3 region is CASPHRGGGYTF. The CDR3 nucleotides read TGTGCCAGCCCTCACAGGGGCGGTGGCTACACCTTC. Full variable domain (outside the CDR3, taken from reference TRBV2 and TRBJ1-2): EPEVTQTPSHQVTQMGQEVILRCVPISNHLYFYWYRQILGQKVEFLVSFYNNEISEKSEIFDDQFSVERPDGSNFTLKIRSTKLEDSAMYFCASPHRGGGYTFGSGTRLTVV.

The chain carries TRBV7-8 and TRBJ2-2; 7 nucleotides match TRBD2. V dropped 4 bases and J dropped 3; count of bases not matched to a gene: 8. CDR1 SGHVS and CDR2 FQNEAQ come from the germline V gene. This CDR3 is built from 16 residues. The DNA for the CDR3 is TGTGCCAGCAGCTCCGGAGCCGGGGGGTACACCGGGGAGCTGTTTTTT. Translated, it gives CASSSGAGGYTGELFF.

V and J are TRBV28 and TRBJ2-1; the D is unclear. Germline CDR1 is MDHEN and CDR2 is SYDVKM. The V gene lost 5 bases and the J gene lost 10 bases, with 15 bases spanning the gap. The CDR3 length is 13 residues. This CDR3 reads CASSRSSGYEQFF. In DNA, the CDR3 is TGTGCCAGCAGTAGATCATCTGGGTACGAGCAGTTCTTC.

This clone was observed a single time. CDR3 region: CASSLVAGTDTQYF. Written as DNA, the CDR3 is TGTGCCAGCAGCTTAGTAGCCGGCACAGATACGCAGTATTTT. The chain links TRBV11-2 to TRBJ2-3; the D is unclear. Trimming cost V 1 base and J 1 base, with 6 bases left between them. CDR1 and CDR2 from the germline V gene are SGHAT and FQNNGV. This CDR3 is built from 14 residues.

The chain links TRBV28 to TRBJ2-5, with D hard to call. The CDR3 runs to 18 residues. The germline V gene has CDR1 MDHEN and CDR2 SYDVKM. Between the trimmed V and J ends, which lost 5 bases and 7 bases, there was a span of 29 bases. CDR3 nucleotides: TGTGCCAGCAGTGCCGACGTTGGGCAGGCACCTAAGTATCTGACCCAGTACTTC. Encoded protein: CASSADVGQAPKYLTQYF.

This clone was seen a few times. The chain joins TRBV10-3 to TRBJ2-1, with D possibly being TRBD1 or TRBD2 (6 bases each). This CDR3 has 15 amino acids. Deletions cut 2 bases from V and 3 bases from J, with 11 bases between. Per the germline V gene, CDR1 is ENHRY and CDR2 is SYGVKD. Here the CDR3 DNA reads TGTGCCATCAGTGAGAGGGGGGAAGACTACAATGAGCAGTTCTTC. Translation: CAISERGEDYNEQFF.

This clone came up many times. The V gene is TRBV5-1, the J gene TRBJ2-3; TRBD2 matches at 8 bases. The germline V gene has CDR1 SGHRS and CDR2 YFSETQ. This CDR3 spans 15 amino acids. After removal of 5 bases from V and 5 bases from J, the junction contained 10 bases not matched to a gene. The CDR3 reads CASRGAGALGDTQYF. For the CDR3, the DNA is TGCGCCAGCAGAGGAGCGGGAGCCTTGGGAGATACGCAGTATTTT. The full variable domain, with the rest looked up from reference TRBV5-1 and TRBJ2-3, is KAGVTQTPRYLIKTRGQQVTLSCSPISGHRSVSWYQQTPGQGLQFLFEYFSETQRNKGNFPGRFSGRQFSNSRSEMNVSTLELGDSALYLCASRGAGALGDTQYFGPGTRLTVL.